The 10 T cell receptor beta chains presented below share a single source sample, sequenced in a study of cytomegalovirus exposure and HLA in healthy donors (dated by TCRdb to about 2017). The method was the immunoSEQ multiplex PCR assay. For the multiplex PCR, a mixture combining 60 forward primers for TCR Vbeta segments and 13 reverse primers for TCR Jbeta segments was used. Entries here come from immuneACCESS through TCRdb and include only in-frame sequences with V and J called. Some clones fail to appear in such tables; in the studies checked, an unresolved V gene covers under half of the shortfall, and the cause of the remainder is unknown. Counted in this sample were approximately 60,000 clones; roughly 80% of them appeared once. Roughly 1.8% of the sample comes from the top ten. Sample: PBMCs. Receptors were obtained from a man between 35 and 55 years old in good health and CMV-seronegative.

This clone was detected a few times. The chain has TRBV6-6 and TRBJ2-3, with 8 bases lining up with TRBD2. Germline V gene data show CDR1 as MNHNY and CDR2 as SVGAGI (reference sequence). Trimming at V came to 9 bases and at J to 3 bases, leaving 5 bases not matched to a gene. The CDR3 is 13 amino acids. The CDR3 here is CASSGGSTDTQYF. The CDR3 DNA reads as TGTGCCAGTTCGGGGGGGTCGACAGATACGCAGTATTTT.

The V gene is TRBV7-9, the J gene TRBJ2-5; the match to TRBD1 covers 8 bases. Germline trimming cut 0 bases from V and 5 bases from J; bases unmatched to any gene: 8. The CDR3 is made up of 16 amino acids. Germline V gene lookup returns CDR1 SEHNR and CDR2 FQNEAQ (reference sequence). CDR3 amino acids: CASSLALRGLGETQYF. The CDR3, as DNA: TGTGCCAGCAGCTTAGCGCTCAGGGGGCTCGGGGAGACCCAGTACTTC.

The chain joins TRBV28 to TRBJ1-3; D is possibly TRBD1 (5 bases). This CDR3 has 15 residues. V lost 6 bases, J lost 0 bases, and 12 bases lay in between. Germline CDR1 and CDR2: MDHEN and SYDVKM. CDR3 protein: CASRRQPHSGNTIYF. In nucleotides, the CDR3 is TGTGCCAGCAGGCGACAGCCCCACTCTGGAAACACCATATATTTT.

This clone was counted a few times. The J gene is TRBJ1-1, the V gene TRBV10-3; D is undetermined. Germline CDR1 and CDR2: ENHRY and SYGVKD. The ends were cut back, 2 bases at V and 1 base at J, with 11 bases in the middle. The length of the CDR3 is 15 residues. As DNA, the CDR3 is TGTGCCATCAGTGAGCGGTCGGCGGGGAACACTGAAGCTTTCTTT. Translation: CAISERSAGNTEAFF.

The DNA for the CDR3 is TGTGCCAGCAGCTTAGGGGTAGCGGGAGCCTACAATGAGCAGTTCTTC. Protein: CASSLGVAGAYNEQFF. The V call is TRBV7-6, the J call TRBJ2-1, with 9 bases that match TRBD2. From germline, CDR1 is SGHVS and CDR2 FNYEAQ. The junction had 3 bases not matched to a gene; V was cut back by 1 base and J by 2 bases. The CDR3 has 16 amino acids.

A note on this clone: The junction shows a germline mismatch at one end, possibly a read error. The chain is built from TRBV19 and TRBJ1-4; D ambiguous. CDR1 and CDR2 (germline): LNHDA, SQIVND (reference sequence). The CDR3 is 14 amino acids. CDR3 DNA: TGTGCCAGTAGTATTGATCGGGGTAATGGAAAACTGTTTTTT. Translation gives CASSIDRGNGKLFF.

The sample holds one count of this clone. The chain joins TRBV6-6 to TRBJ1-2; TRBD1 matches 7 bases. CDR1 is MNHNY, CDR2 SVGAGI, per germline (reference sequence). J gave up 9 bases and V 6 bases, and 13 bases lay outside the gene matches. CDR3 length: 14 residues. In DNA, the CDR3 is TGTGCCAGCAGAAGCCGGACAGGAGACGCGAGCTACACCTTC. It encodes CASRSRTGDASYTF.

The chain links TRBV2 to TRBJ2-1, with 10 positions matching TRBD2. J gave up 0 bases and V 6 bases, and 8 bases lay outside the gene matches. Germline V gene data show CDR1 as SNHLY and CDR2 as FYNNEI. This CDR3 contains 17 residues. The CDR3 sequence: CASRLLAGVSSYNEQFF. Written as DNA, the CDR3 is TGTGCCAGCAGACTGCTAGCGGGGGTAAGCTCCTACAATGAGCAGTTCTTC. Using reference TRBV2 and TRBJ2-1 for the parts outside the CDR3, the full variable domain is EPEVTQTPSHQVTQMGQEVILRCVPISNHLYFYWYRQILGQKVEFLVSFYNNEISEKSEIFDDQFSVERPDGSNFTLKIRSTKLEDSAMYFCASRLLAGVSSYNEQFFGPGTRLTVL.

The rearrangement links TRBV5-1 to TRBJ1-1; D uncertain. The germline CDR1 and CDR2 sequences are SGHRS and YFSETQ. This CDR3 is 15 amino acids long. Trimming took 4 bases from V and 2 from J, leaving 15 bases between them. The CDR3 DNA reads TGCGCCAGCAGCCCAAAACCGGGATTAAACACTGAAGCTTTCTTT. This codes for CASSPKPGLNTEAFF. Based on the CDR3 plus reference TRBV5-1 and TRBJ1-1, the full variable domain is KAGVTQTPRYLIKTRGQQVTLSCSPISGHRSVSWYQQTPGQGLQFLFEYFSETQRNKGNFPGRFSGRQFSNSRSEMNVSTLELGDSALYLCASSPKPGLNTEAFFGQGTRLTVV.

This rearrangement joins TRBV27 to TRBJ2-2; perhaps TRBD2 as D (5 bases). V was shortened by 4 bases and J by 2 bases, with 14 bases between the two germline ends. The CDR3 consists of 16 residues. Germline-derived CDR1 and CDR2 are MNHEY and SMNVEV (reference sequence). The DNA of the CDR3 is TGTGCCAGCAGTTCCCTCCCGGGGTTAAACACCGGGGAGCTGTTTTTT. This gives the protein CASSSLPGLNTGELFF.